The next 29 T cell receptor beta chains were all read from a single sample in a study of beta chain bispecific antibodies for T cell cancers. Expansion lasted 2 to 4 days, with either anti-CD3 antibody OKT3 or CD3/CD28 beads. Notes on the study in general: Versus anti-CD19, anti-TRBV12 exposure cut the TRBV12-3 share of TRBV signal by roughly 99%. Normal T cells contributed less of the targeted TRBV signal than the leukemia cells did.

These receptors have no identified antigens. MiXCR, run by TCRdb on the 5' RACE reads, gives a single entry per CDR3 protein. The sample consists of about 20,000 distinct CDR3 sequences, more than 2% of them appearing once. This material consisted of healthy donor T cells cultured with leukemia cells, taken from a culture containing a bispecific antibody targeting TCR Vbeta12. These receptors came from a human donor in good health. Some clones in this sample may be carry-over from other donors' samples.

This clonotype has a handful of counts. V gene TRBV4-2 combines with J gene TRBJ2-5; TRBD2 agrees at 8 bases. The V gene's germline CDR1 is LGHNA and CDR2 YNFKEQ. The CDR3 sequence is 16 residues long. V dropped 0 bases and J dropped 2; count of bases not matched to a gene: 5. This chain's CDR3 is CASSQEVAGSQETQYF. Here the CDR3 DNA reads TGTGCCAGCAGCCAAGAGGTAGCGGGGTCTCAAGAGACCCAGTACTTC.

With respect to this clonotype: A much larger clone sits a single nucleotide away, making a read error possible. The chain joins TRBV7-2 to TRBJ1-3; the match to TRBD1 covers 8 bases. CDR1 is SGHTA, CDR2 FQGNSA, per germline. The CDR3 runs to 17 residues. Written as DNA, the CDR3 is TGTGCCAGCATTCTCACCGGGACAGGATCCTCTGGAAACTCCATATATTTT. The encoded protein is CASILTGTGSSGNSIYF.

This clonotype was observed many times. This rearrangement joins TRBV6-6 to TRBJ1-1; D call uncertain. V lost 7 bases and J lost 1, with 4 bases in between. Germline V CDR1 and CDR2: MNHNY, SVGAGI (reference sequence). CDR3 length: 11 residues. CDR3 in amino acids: CASKRNTEAFF. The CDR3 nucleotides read TGTGCCAGCAAGAGGAACACTGAAGCTTTCTTT.

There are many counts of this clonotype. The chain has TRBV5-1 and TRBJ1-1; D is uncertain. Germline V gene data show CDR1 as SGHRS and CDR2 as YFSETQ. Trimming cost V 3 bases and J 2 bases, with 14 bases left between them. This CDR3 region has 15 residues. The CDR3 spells CASSWGEAGNTEAFF. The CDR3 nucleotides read TGCGCCAGCAGCTGGGGTGAGGCAGGAAACACTGAAGCTTTCTTT.

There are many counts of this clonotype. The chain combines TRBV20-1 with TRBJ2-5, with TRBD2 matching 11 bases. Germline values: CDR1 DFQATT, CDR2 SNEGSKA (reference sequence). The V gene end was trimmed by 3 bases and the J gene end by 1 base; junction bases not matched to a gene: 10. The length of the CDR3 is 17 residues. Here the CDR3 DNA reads TGCAGTGCTAGGGATGATGGTAGCGGGGGGGCCCAAGAGACCCAGTACTTC. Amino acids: CSARDDGSGGAQETQYF.

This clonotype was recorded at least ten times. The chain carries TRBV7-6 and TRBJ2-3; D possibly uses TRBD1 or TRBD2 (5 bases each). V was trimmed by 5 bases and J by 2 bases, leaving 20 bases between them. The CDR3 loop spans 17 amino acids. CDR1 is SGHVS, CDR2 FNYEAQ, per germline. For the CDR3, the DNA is TGTGCCAGCAGCCCCTGGGACGGAGCGGTGGTCACAGATACGCAGTATTTT. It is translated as CASSPWDGAVVTDTQYF.

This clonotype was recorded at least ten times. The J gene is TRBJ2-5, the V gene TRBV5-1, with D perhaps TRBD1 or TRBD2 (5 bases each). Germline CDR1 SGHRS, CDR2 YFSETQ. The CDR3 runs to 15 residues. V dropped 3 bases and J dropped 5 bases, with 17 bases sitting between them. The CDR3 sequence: CASSSVPGPRETQYF. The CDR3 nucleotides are TGCGCCAGCAGCTCCGTACCGGGACCCCGGGAGACCCAGTACTTC.

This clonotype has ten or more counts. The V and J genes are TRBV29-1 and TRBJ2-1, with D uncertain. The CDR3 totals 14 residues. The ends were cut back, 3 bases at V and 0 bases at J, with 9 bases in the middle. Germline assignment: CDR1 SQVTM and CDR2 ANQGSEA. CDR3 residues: CSVEGDFSYNEQFF. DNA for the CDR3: TGCAGCGTTGAGGGTGACTTCTCCTACAATGAGCAGTTCTTC.

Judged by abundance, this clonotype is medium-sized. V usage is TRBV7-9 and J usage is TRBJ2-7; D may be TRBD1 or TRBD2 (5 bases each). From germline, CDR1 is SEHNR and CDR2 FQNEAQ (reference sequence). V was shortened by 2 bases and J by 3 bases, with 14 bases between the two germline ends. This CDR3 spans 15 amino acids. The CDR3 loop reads CASSLYTGAVYEQYF. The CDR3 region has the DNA TGTGCCAGCAGCTTATATACCGGGGCAGTCTACGAGCAGTACTTC. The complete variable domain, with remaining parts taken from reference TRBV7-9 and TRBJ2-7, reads DTGVSQNPRHKITKRGQNVTFRCDPISEHNRLYWYRQTLGQGPEFLTYFQNEAQLEKSRLLSDRFSAERPKGSFSTLEIQRTEQGDSAMYLCASSLYTGAVYEQYFGPGTRLTVT.

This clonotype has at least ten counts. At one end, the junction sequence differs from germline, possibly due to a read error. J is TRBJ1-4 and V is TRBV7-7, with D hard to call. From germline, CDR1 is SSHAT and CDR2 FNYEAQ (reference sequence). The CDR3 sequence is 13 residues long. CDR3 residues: CASSLGSSAKLFF. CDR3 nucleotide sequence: TGTGCTAGCAGCTTGGGCTCCTCGGCAAAACTGTTTTTT.

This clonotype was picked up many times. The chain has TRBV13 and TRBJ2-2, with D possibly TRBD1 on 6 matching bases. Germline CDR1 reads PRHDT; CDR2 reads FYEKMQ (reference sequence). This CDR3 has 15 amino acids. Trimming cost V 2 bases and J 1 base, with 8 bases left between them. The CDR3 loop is CASSLPGQNTGELFF. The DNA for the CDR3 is TGTGCCAGCAGCTTACCGGGACAGAACACCGGGGAGCTGTTTTTT.

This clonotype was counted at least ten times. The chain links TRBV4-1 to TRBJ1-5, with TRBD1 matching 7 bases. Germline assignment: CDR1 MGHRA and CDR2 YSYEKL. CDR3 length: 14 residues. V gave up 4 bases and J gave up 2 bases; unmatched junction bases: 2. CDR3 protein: CASSPDRGNQPQHF. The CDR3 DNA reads TGCGCCAGCAGCCCCGACAGGGGCAATCAGCCCCAGCATTTT.

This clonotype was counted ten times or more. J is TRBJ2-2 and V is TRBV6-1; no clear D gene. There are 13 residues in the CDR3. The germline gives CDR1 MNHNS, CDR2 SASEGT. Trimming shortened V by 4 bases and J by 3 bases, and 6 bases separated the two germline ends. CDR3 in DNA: TGTGCCAGCAGTGCGATCCACACCGGGGAGCTGTTTTTT. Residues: CASSAIHTGELFF.

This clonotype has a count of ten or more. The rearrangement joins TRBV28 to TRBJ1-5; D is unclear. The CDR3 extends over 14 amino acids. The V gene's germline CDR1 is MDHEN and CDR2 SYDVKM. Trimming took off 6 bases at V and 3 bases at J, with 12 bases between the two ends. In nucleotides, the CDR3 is TGTGCCAGCAGCCCCCCAGAAGACAATCAGCCCCAGCATTTT. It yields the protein CASSPPEDNQPQHF.

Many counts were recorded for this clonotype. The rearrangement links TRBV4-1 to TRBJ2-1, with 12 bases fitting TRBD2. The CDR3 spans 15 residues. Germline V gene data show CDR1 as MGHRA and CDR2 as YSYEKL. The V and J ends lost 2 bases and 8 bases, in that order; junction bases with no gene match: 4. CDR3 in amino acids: CASSQWTSGVYEQFF. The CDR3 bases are TGCGCCAGCAGCCAATGGACTAGCGGGGTATATGAGCAGTTCTTC.

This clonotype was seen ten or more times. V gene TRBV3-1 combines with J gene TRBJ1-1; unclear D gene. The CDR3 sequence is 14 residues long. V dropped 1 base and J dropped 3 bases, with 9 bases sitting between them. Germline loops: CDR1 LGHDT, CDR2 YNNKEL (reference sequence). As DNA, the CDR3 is TGTGCCAGCAGCCAAGCCATGAAGGACACTGAAGCTTTCTTT. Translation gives CASSQAMKDTEAFF.

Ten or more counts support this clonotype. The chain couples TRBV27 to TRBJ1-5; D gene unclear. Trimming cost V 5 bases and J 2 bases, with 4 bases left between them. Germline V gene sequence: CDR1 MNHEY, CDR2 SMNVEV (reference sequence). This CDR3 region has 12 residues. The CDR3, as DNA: TGTGCCAGCAGTCCCGGCAATCAGCCCCAGCATTTT. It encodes CASSPGNQPQHF.

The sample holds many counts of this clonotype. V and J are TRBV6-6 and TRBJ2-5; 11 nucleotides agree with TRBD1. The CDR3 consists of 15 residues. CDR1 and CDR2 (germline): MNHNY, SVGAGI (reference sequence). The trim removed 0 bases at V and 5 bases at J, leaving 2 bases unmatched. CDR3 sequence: CASSYSDRGRETQYF. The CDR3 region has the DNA TGTGCCAGCAGTTACTCGGACAGGGGGCGGGAGACCCAGTACTTC.

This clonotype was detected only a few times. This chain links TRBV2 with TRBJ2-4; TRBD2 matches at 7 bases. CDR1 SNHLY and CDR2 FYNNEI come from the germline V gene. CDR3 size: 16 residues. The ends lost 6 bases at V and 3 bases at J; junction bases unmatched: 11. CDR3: CASREKLAFGKNIQYF. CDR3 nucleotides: TGTGCCAGCAGAGAGAAACTAGCGTTCGGCAAAAACATTCAGTACTTC.

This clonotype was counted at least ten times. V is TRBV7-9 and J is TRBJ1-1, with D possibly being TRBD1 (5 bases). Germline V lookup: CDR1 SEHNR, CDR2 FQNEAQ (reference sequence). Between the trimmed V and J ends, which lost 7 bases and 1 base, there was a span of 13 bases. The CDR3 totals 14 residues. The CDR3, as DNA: TGTGCCAGCACCGGGGCGGGCCGGAACACTGAAGCTTTCTTT. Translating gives CASTGAGRNTEAFF.

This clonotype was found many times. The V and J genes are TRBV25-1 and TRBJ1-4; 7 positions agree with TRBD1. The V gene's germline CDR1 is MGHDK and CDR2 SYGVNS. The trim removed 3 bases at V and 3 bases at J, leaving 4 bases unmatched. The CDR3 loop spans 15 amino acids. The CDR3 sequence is CASSDRDSPNEKLFF. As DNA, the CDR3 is TGTGCCAGCAGTGACCGGGACAGCCCTAATGAAAAACTGTTTTTT.

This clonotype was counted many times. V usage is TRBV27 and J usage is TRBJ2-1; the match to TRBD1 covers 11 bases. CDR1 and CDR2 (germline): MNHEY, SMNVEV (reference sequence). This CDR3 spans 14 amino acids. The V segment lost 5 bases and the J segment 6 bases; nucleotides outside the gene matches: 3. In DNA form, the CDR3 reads TGTGCCAGCAGTCCCGGGACAGGGGGCAATGAGCAGTTCTTC. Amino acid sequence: CASSPGTGGNEQFF.

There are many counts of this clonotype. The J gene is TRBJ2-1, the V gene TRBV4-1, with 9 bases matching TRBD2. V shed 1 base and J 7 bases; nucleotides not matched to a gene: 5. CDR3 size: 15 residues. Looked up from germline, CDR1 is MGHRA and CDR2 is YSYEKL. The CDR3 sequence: CASSQGAGGWNEQFF. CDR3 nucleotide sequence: TGCGCCAGCAGCCAAGGAGCGGGGGGATGGAATGAGCAGTTCTTC.

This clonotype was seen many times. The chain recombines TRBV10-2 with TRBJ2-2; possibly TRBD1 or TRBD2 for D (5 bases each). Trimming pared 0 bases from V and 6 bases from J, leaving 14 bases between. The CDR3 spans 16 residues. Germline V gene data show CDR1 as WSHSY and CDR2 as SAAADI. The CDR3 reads CASSESSGTGPGELFF. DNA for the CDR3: TGCGCCAGCAGTGAGTCTTCGGGGACCGGCCCCGGGGAGCTGTTTTTT.

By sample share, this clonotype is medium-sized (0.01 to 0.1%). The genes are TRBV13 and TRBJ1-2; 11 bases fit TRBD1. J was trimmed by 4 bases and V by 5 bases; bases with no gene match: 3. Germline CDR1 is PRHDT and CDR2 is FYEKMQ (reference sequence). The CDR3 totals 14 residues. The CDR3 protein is CASSMGQGGYGYTF. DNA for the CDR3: TGTGCCAGCAGCATGGGACAGGGGGGCTATGGCTACACCTTC.

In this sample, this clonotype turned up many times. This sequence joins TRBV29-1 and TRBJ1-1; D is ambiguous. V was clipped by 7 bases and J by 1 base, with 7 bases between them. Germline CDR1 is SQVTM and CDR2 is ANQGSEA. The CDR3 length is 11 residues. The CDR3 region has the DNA TGCAGCGGCTTACGGAACACTGAAGCTTTCTTT. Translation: CSGLRNTEAFF.

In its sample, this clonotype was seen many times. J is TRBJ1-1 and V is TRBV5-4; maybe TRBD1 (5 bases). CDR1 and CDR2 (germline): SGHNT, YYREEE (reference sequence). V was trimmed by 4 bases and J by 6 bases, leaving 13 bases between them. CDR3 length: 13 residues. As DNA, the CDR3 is TGTGCCAGCAGCCCAGACAGTAGTGCTGAAGCTTTCTTT. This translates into CASSPDSSAEAFF.

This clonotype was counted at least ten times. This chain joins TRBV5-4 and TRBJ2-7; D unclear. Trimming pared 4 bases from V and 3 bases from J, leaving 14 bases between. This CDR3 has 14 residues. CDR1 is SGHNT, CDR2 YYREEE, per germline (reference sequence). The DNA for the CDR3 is TGTGCCAGCAGCCCTGTTGGAATGGGCTACGAGCAGTACTTC. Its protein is CASSPVGMGYEQYF.

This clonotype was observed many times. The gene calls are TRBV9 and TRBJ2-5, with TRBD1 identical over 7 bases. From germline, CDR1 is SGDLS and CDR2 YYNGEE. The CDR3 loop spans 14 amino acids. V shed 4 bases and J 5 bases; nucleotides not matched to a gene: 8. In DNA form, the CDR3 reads TGTGCCAGCAGCCACCTGGGACAGTGGGAGACCCAGTACTTC. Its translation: CASSHLGQWETQYF.